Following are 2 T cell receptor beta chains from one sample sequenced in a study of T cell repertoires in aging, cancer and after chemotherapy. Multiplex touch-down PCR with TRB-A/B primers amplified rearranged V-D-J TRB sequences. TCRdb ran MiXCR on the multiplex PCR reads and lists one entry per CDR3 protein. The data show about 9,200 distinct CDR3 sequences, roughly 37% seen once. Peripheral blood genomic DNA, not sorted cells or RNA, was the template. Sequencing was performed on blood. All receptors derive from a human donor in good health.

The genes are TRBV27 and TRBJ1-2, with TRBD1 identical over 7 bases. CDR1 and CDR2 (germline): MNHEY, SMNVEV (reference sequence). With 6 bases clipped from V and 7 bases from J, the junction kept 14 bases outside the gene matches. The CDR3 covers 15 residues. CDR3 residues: CASRPIDRDRSGYTF. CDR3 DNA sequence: TGTGCCAGCAGGCCTATCGACAGGGACCGCTCTGGCTACACCTTC.

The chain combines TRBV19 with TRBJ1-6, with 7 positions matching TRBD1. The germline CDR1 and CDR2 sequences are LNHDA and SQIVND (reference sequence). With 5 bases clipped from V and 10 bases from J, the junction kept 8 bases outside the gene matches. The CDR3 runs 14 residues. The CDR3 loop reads CASSVTGLGSPLHF. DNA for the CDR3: TGTGCCAGTAGTGTGACAGGGCTGGGCTCACCCCTCCACTTT.